A selection of T cell receptor beta chains follows, all from one sample in a study of Tregs in tolerant kidney transplant recipients. The method was immunoSEQ multiplex PCR; TCRdb's version includes in-frame clones alone and lacks a portion of them. The top ten clones hold approximately 2.7% of a sample with roughly 17,000 clones, roughly 80% of them seen once. Sample: Tregs from blood. The receptors here all came from a human donor in good health. CDR3s include the opening cysteine and the closing phenylalanine or tryptophan. Each record gives: D gene, J gene, V gene, clone size, CDR3 DNA, CDR3 protein. A D gene is named only where the DNA matches it firmly. Clone size, where shown, is once, few, many, or a class for clones that have expanded.

d_gene: TRBD2; j_gene: TRBJ2-3; v_gene: TRBV5-3; abundance: -; CDR3nt: TGTGCCAGAAGCTTGGAGCTAGCGGGAGGGCCAACGACAGATACGCAGTATTTT; CDR3aa: CARSLELAGGPTTDTQYF
d_gene: -; j_gene: TRBJ2-5; v_gene: TRBV4-2; abundance: -; CDR3nt: TGTGCCAGCAGCCTGGGGGGCCGGGGCCAAGAGACCCAGTACTTC; CDR3aa: CASSLGGRGQETQYF
d_gene: TRBD1; j_gene: TRBJ2-7; v_gene: TRBV6-5; abundance: -; CDR3nt: TGTGCCAGCAGTTCCTGGACAGGGACCCCCTACGAGCAGTACTTC; CDR3aa: CASSSWTGTPYEQYF
d_gene: TRBD1; j_gene: TRBJ2-3; v_gene: TRBV18; abundance: -; CDR3nt: TGTGCCAGCTCACGCGACAGGGGCACAGATACGCAGTATTTT; CDR3aa: CASSRDRGTDTQYF
d_gene: -; j_gene: TRBJ1-1; v_gene: TRBV7-2; abundance: -; CDR3nt: TGTGCCAGCAGCTTAGCAGCGAGGGTGGACACTGAAGCTTTCTTT; CDR3aa: CASSLAARVDTEAFF
d_gene: TRBD1; j_gene: TRBJ2-1; v_gene: TRBV13; abundance: few; CDR3nt: TGTGCCAGCAGCATGCCAGGGGGCGATGAGCAGTTCTTC; CDR3aa: CASSMPGGDEQFF
d_gene: -; j_gene: TRBJ1-1; v_gene: TRBV6-6; abundance: -; CDR3nt: TGTGCCAGCGCTAGGAAGGGGTTGGGTACTGAAGCTTTCTTT; CDR3aa: CASARKGLGTEAFF
d_gene: TRBD1; j_gene: TRBJ1-2; v_gene: TRBV7-2; abundance: few; CDR3nt: TGTGCCAGCAGCCCGTCCCATCCGGGACAGGGGGCGCTTAGGTATGGCTACACCTTC; CDR3aa: CASSPSHPGQGALRYGYTF
d_gene: -; j_gene: TRBJ2-5; v_gene: TRBV14; abundance: -; CDR3nt: TGTGCCAGCAGCCAAGGCGGACCAGGCCCTATGACCCAGTACTTC; CDR3aa: CASSQGGPGPMTQYF
d_gene: -; j_gene: TRBJ2-5; v_gene: TRBV7-6; abundance: -; CDR3nt: TGTGCCAGCAACCGGCCGGACCTCCAAGAGACCCAGTACTTC; CDR3aa: CASNRPDLQETQYF
d_gene: -; j_gene: TRBJ1-4; v_gene: TRBV4-2; abundance: -; CDR3nt: TGTGCCAGCAGCCAGCCGGGGGCAACTAATGAAAAACTGTTTTTT; CDR3aa: CASSQPGATNEKLFF
d_gene: -; j_gene: TRBJ1-5; v_gene: TRBV19; abundance: once; CDR3nt: TGTGCCAGTAGTGGGGGGGGATATAGCAATCAGCCCCAGCATTTT; CDR3aa: CASSGGGYSNQPQHF
d_gene: -; j_gene: TRBJ2-5; v_gene: TRBV5-1; abundance: -; CDR3nt: TGCGCCAGCAGCTTGGACACAAAGCAAGAGACCCAGTACTTC; CDR3aa: CASSLDTKQETQYF
d_gene: TRBD2; j_gene: TRBJ2-7; v_gene: TRBV7-2; abundance: once; CDR3nt: TGTGCCAGCAGGGGAGGGGTCAACGAGCAGTACTTC; CDR3aa: CASRGGVNEQYF
d_gene: -; j_gene: TRBJ2-3; v_gene: TRBV6-4; abundance: few; CDR3nt: TGTGCCAGCACCAGAATCGGGGGTTGCGGCACAGATACGCAGTATTTT; CDR3aa: CASTRIGGCGTDTQYF
d_gene: -; j_gene: TRBJ1-1; v_gene: TRBV6-5; abundance: once; CDR3nt: TGTGCCAGCAGCAACGGGTGGGTACGTACTGAAGCTTTCTTT; CDR3aa: CASSNGWVRTEAFF
d_gene: TRBD1; j_gene: TRBJ1-2; v_gene: TRBV5-1; abundance: -; CDR3nt: TGCGCCAGCAGCTCGGGACAGATTAACTATGGCTACACCTTC; CDR3aa: CASSSGQINYGYTF
d_gene: TRBD2; j_gene: TRBJ2-1; v_gene: TRBV19; abundance: -; CDR3nt: TGTGCCAGTAGTATTTCGCTAGCGGGGGATTTTAAGTTCTTC; CDR3aa: CASSISLAGDFKFF
d_gene: -; j_gene: TRBJ2-5; v_gene: TRBV21-1; abundance: -; CDR3nt: TGTGCCAGCAAACTACCCGCGGAGGGAAAAGAGACCCAGTACTTC; CDR3aa: CASKLPAEGKETQYF
d_gene: -; j_gene: TRBJ1-2; v_gene: TRBV2; abundance: -; CDR3nt: TGTGCCAGCAGGGGCGAGCGGACCGGCTACACCTTC; CDR3aa: CASRGERTGYTF
d_gene: TRBD2; j_gene: TRBJ2-3; v_gene: TRBV4-1; abundance: -; CDR3nt: TGCGCCAGCAGCCAAGAGCGGGGGGACAGCACAGATACGCAGTATTTT; CDR3aa: CASSQERGDSTDTQYF
d_gene: -; j_gene: TRBJ2-5; v_gene: TRBV7-6; abundance: -; CDR3nt: TGTGCCAGCAGCTTCTTGGGATTCTCAGGAGAGACCCAGTACTTC; CDR3aa: CASSFLGFSGETQYF
d_gene: -; j_gene: TRBJ1-6; v_gene: TRBV2; abundance: -; CDR3nt: TGTGCCAGATCAACAGGGTATCTTGGTTCACCCCTCCACTTT; CDR3aa: CARSTGYLGSPLHF
d_gene: TRBD2; j_gene: TRBJ2-1; v_gene: TRBV9; abundance: -; CDR3nt: TGTGCCAGCAGCGGGGGGACTAGCGGGGTCAATGAGCAGTTCTTC; CDR3aa: CASSGGTSGVNEQFF
d_gene: TRBD1; j_gene: TRBJ1-4; v_gene: TRBV2; abundance: -; CDR3nt: TGTGCCAGCAGTGATCTGGGACAGGGCGAAAAACTGTTTTTT; CDR3aa: CASSDLGQGEKLFF